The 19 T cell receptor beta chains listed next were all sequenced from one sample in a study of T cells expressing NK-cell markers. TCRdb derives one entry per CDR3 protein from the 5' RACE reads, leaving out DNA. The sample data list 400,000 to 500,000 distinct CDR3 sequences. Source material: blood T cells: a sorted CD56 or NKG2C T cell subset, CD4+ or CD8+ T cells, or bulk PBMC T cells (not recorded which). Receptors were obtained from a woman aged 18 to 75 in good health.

The CDR3 is CATSRDRGDEQFF. The V and J genes are TRBV15 and TRBJ2-1; TCRdb names TRBD1, which stays unverified in the absence of DNA. Germline values: CDR1 LNHNV, CDR2 YYDKDF (reference sequence). CDR3 size: 13 residues.

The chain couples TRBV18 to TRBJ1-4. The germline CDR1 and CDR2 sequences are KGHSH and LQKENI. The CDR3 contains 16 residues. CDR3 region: CASSLREGATNEKLFF.

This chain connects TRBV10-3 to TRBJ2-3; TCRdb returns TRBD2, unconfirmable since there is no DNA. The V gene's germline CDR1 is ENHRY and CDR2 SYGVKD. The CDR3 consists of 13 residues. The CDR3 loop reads CAISRGTPDTQYF.

The CDR3 reads CASSLGQSLHF. The rearrangement uses TRBV12-3 or TRBV12-4 and TRBJ1-5. CDR3 length equals 11 residues.

The CDR3 loop is CASTTPGQAEAFF. The chain recombines TRBV6-6 with TRBJ1-1; absent DNA, TCRdb's TRBD1 call cannot be checked. The CDR3 is made up of 13 amino acids. Germline V CDR1 and CDR2: MNHNY, SVGAGI (reference sequence).

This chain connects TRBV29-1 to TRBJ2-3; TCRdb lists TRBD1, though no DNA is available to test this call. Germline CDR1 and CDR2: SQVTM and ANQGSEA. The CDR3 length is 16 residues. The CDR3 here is CSVEGVWGTDPDTQYF.

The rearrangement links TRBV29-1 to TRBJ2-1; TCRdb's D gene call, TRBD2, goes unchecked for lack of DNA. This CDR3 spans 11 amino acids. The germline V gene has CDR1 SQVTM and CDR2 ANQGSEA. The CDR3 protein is CSAMSGNEQFF.

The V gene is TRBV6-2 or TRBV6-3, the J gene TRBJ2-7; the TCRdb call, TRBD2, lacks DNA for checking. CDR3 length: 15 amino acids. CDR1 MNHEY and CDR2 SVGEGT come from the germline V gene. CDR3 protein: CASSPTSGTSYEQYF.

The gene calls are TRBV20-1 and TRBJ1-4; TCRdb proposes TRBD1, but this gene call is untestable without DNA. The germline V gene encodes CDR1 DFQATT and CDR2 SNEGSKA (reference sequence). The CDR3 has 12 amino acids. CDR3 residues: CSARQGTEKLFF.

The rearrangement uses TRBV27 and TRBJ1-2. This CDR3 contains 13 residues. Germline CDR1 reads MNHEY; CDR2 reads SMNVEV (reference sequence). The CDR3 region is CASSLGQYYGYTF.

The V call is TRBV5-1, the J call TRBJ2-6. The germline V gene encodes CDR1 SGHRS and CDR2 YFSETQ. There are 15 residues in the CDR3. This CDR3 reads CASKEQPSGANVLTF.

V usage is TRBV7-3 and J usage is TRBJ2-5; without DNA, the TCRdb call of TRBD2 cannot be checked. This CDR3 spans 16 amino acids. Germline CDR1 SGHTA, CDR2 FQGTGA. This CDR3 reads CASSLNPPGNQETQYF.

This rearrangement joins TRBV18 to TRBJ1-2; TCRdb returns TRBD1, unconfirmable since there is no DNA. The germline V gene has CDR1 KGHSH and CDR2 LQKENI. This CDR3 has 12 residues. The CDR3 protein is CASSPPGAGYTF.

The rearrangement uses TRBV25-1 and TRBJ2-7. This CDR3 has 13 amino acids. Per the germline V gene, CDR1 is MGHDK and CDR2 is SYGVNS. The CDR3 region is CASSGVVTYEQYF.

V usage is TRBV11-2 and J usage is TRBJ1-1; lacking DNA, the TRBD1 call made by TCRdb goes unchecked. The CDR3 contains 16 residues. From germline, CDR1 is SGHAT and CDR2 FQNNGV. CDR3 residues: CASSSTGGQLNTEAFF. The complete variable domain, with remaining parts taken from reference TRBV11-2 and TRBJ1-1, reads EAGVAQSPRYKIIEKRQSVAFWCNPISGHATLYWYQQILGQGPKLLIQFQNNGVVDDSQLPKDRFSAERLKGVDSTLKIQPAKLEDSAVYLCASSSTGGQLNTEAFFGQGTRLTVV.

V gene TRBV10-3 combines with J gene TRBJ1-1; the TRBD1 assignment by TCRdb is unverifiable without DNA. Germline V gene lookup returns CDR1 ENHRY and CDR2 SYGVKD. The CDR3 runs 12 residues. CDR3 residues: CAISEGQAEAFF.

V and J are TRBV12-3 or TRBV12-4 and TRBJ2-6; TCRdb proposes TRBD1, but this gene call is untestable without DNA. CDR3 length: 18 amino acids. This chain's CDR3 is CASSLRGGGGAGANVLTF.

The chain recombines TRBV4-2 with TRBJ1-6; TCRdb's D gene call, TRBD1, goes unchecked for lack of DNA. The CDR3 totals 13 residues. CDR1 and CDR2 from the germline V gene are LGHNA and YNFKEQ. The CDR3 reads CASSQDRGSPLHF.

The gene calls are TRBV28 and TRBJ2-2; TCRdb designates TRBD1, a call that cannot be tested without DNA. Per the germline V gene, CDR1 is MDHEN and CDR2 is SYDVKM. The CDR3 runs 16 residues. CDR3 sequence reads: CASSFLGQGYTGELFF.